These T cell receptor beta chains were read from a single sample in a study of T cells in Graves' hyperthyroidism and ophthalmopathy. MiXCR, applied by TCRdb to the multiplex PCR reads, yields one record per CDR3 protein. The table records about 720,000 distinct CDR3 sequences, around 15% of them present only once. Sequenced material: blood. The receptors were sampled from a young man with Graves' hyperthyroidism. Each CDR3 is given with its conserved first and last residue. D genes are given only for firm matches. The size entry is marked missing in some rows and otherwise reads once, few, many or a size class.

>NA|many|TRBJ2-7|TRBV11-1
TGTGCCAGCAGCTTTAGAGGAGGGCTCGAGCAGTACTTC
CASSFRGGLEQYF
>TRBD2|many|TRBJ2-1|TRBV18
TGTGCCAGCTCCGCGACTAGCGGGAGTGTCAATGAGCAGTTCTTC
CASSATSGSVNEQFF
>NA|many|TRBJ2-1|TRBV7-2
TGTGCCAGCAGCTTAGACGGGGATGAGCAGTTCTTC
CASSLDGDEQFF
>NA|NA|TRBJ1-6|TRBV6-5
TGTGCCAGCAGTTGGACTCCCTCCTCCTATAATTCACCCCTCCACTTT
CASSWTPSSYNSPLHF
>NA|NA|TRBJ2-7|TRBV28
TGTGCCAGCAGTTTGGGGCTGCCAACCTACGAGCAGTACTTC
CASSLGLPTYEQYF
>NA|many|TRBJ2-7|TRBV2
TGTGCCAGCGTCCTGCCCTCCTACGAGCAGTACTTC
CASVLPSYEQYF
>TRBD1|NA|TRBJ1-1|TRBV5-6
TGTGCCAGCAGCTTTCAAGACAGGGTTTATGTTGGGACTGAAGCTTTCTTT
CASSFQDRVYVGTEAFF
>NA|few|TRBJ2-1|TRBV18
TGTGCCAGCTCACCACCCCAATTCCCTTACAATGAGCAGTTCTTC
CASSPPQFPYNEQFF
>TRBD2|few|TRBJ2-1|TRBV30
TGTGCCTGGAGGGGACTAGCGGGAGCGCGCATGGAGCAGTTCTTC
CAWRGLAGARMEQFF
>TRBD2|NA|TRBJ2-7|TRBV20-1
TGCAGTGCACAAGATACCGGGACTAGCGGGTTTGGCGAGCAGTACTTC
CSAQDTGTSGFGEQYF
>NA|many|TRBJ1-1|TRBV7-2
TGTGCCAGCAGCTTAGCGCTGGGGGATAACACTGAAGCTTTCTTT
CASSLALGDNTEAFF
>NA|few|TRBJ2-5|TRBV20-1
TGCAGTGCTAGAGGCCCCGCGGAGACCCAGTACTTC
CSARGPAETQYF
>TRBD2|many|TRBJ2-3|TRBV7-9
TGTGCCAGCAGCGTTGACCTAGCGGGAGGCACAGATACGCAGTATTTT
CASSVDLAGGTDTQYF
>NA|many|TRBJ1-1|TRBV12-5
TGTGCTAGTGGTTCCCCACGCCGAGGGGGGAACACTGAAGCTTTCTTT
CASGSPRRGGNTEAFF
>NA|NA|TRBJ1-3|TRBV4-1
TGCGCCAGCAGCCAAGCGCTAACCGCTGGAAACACCATATATTTT
CASSQALTAGNTIYF
>NA|NA|TRBJ2-7|TRBV20-1
TGCAGTGCTAGAGACGGGAAGGGGGGGGCCTACGAGCAGTACTTC
CSARDGKGGAYEQYF
>TRBD2|many|TRBJ2-1|TRBV5-5
TGTGCCAGCAGCTTAGAACTAGCGGTCAATGAGCAGTTCTTC
CASSLELAVNEQFF
>TRBD2|many|TRBJ2-5|TRBV11-3
TGTGCCAGCAGCCTGGGACTAGCGAATAAGGAGACCCAGTACTTC
CASSLGLANKETQYF
>NA|few|TRBJ2-1|TRBV4-3
TGCGCCAGCAGCCCGGCGGAGGATAGCTACAATGAGCAGTTCTTC
CASSPAEDSYNEQFF
>NA|NA|TRBJ2-2|TRBV7-9
TGTGCCAGCAGCGCCCCCAGAGGGACCGGGGACACCGGGGAGCTGTTTTTT
CASSAPRGTGDTGELFF
>TRBD2|many|TRBJ2-1|TRBV28
TGTGCCAGCAGTTTTAGGTGGGAGGGGGAGCAGTTCTTC
CASSFRWEGEQFF
>NA|many|TRBJ1-2|TRBV6-7
TGTGCCAGCAGTTCCTCCACGACCGACCCCGGATATGGCTACACCTTC
CASSSSTTDPGYGYTF
>NA|once|TRBJ2-4|TRBV29-1
TGCAGCGTTGAAGAAGAGGAAGGTATTGGGATTGAGTACTTC
CSVEEEEGIGIEYF
>NA|NA|TRBJ1-1|TRBV15
TGTGCCACCAGCGGAGGGACGAACACTGAAGCTTTCTTT
CATSGGTNTEAFF
>NA|NA|TRBJ1-4|TRBV12-3/TRBV12-4
TGTGCCAGCAGCCAAGGTTATAATGAAAAACTGTTTTTT
CASSQGYNEKLFF
>TRBD2|few|TRBJ2-1|TRBV6-4
TGTGCCAGCAGTGAGGCCGCCGGGACTAGCGGTTACAATGAGCAGTTCTTC
CASSEAAGTSGYNEQFF
>NA|many|TRBJ1-5|TRBV6-2/TRBV6-3
TGTGCCAGCAGTTACTCGGCGGCAGGGTCTCAGCCCCAGCATTTT
CASSYSAAGSQPQHF
>NA|many|TRBJ2-2|TRBV6-2/TRBV6-3
TGTGCCAGCAGTACATCCGGGGAGCTGTTTTTT
CASSTSGELFF
>NA|many|TRBJ2-7|TRBV2
TGTGCCAGCAAAGATACTTACTACGAGCAGTACTTC
CASKDTYYEQYF
>TRBD2|few|TRBJ2-1|TRBV6-2/TRBV6-3
TGTGCCAGCGGACTAGCGGGAACCAATGAGCAGTTCTTC
CASGLAGTNEQFF
>NA|NA|TRBJ2-1|TRBV3-1
TGTGCCAGCAGTGAGCTGAATGAGCAGTTCTTC
CASSELNEQFF
>NA|NA|TRBJ1-5|TRBV12-3/TRBV12-4
TGTGCCAGCACCCTGGGGGGGTACGGCAATCAGCCCCAGCATTTT
CASTLGGYGNQPQHF
>NA|many|TRBJ2-1|TRBV27
TGTGCCAGCAGTAGGTACGGGAATAGCTACAATGAGCAGTTCTTC
CASSRYGNSYNEQFF
>TRBD2|few|TRBJ2-3|TRBV19
TGTGCCAGTAGATTGCGGGGGTCGAGGACAGATACGCAGTATTTT
CASRLRGSRTDTQYF
>NA|NA|TRBJ2-1|TRBV6-2/TRBV6-3
TGTGCCAGCAGTTACTCGACATGGGGGAATGAGCAGTTCTTC
CASSYSTWGNEQFF
>TRBD2|NA|TRBJ2-1|TRBV4-3
TGCGCCAGCAGCCAAGAGACCATAGCGGGAGAGGGTGAGCAGTTCTTC
CASSQETIAGEGEQFF